Listed here are 13 T cell receptor beta chains from one sample, sequenced in a study of response to subunit inactivated influenza vaccine (dated by TCRdb to between 2017 and 2018). The receptor library was made with RT-PCR. Sequencing took place on an Illumina HiSeq 2500. TCRdb reran the public reads through fastp at Q25 and MiXCR, keeping productive beta chains. All rows with the same CDR3 protein become a single entry with the most common DNA and genes. Here the sample has about 500,000 distinct CDR3 sequences; 16% occur a single time. Jointly, the top ten make up approximately 3% of the sample. Sequencing used CD4+ T cells sorted from PBMCs, obtained approximately 25 months after vaccination. The receptors were gathered from a man aged 50 to 69 who received an inactivated influenza vaccine. Donor details come from another sample of the same person, matched by shared clones.

The chain's CDR3 is CSARGYLSGTGTDTQYF. CDR3 bases: TGCAGTGCTAGAGGGTACTTGAGCGGCACTGGCACAGATACGCAGTATTTT. This chain uses TRBV20-1 with TRBJ2-3; a weak D match, TRBD2 (5 bases). The CDR3 runs 17 residues. Trimming stripped 1 base from V and 1 base from J, with 18 bases between. From germline, CDR1 is DFQATT and CDR2 SNEGSKA (reference sequence).

This rearrangement joins TRBV30 to TRBJ2-7; 8 nucleotides line up with TRBD1. With 4 bases clipped from V and 0 bases from J, the junction kept 5 bases outside the gene matches. Looked up from germline, CDR1 is GTSNPN and CDR2 is SVGIG (reference sequence). The CDR3 runs 14 residues. The CDR3 region is CAWMRTGSSYEQYF. CDR3 sequence (DNA): TGTGCCTGGATGCGGACAGGGAGCTCCTACGAGCAGTACTTC.

The chain joins TRBV4-1 to TRBJ1-1, with 8 bases lining up with TRBD1. In germline, CDR1 is MGHRA, CDR2 YSYEKL. The CDR3 consists of 15 residues. The trim removed 1 base at V and 10 bases at J, leaving 11 bases unmatched. CDR3 in DNA: TGCGCCAGCAGCCAAGCGGGACAGGTTTTAAGAGGAGCTTTCTTT. The encoded protein is CASSQAGQVLRGAFF.

The chain uses TRBV10-3 and TRBJ2-1; 7 nucleotides match TRBD2. The germline gives CDR1 ENHRY, CDR2 SYGVKD. CDR3 size: 14 residues. V dropped 10 bases and J dropped 4; count of bases not matched to a gene: 10. The CDR3 DNA reads as TGTGCCAGCGGGTTGGCTAGCGGATACAATGAGCAGTTCTTC. Protein: CASGLASGYNEQFF.

In this sample, this clonotype turned up a few times. The chain has TRBV28 and TRBJ2-5, with a weak D call TRBD1 (5 bases). Germline CDR1 reads MDHEN; CDR2 reads SYDVKM. V lost 7 bases and J lost 8, with 23 bases in between. CDR3 length: 15 amino acids. CDR3 residues: CASKIGADPGYTQYF. CDR3 nucleotide sequence: TGTGCCAGCAAAATAGGGGCGGATCCTGGGTACACCCAGTACTTC.

This rearrangement joins TRBV6-2 or TRBV6-3 to TRBJ2-7; 13 nucleotides agree with TRBD2. CDR3 length equals 17 residues. Germline V gives CDR1 MNHEY, CDR2 SVGEGT. With V trimmed by 3 bases and J by 5 bases, 10 bases remained unmatched. CDR3: CASSYQLAGGHFDEQYF. The CDR3 nucleotides read TGTGCCAGCAGTTATCAACTAGCGGGGGGGCATTTCGACGAGCAGTACTTC.

This chain joins TRBV18 and TRBJ2-7, with 7 bases lining up with TRBD1. Looked up from germline, CDR1 is KGHSH and CDR2 is LQKENI. The V segment lost 1 base and the J segment 5 bases; nucleotides outside the gene matches: 5. This CDR3 region has 14 residues. CDR3 nucleotide sequence: TGTGCCAGCTCACCACTACAGGGGACCCACGAGCAGTACTTC. Its protein product is CASSPLQGTHEQYF.

This clonotype has a handful of counts. The chain uses TRBV5-1 and TRBJ2-3; D call uncertain. Germline V CDR1 and CDR2: SGHRS, YFSETQ. Trimming took 4 bases from V and 2 from J, leaving 11 bases between them. The CDR3 contains 14 residues. The CDR3 sequence: CASSTDGDTDTQYF. The DNA for the CDR3 is TGCGCCAGCAGCACGGATGGCGACACAGATACGCAGTATTTT.

The gene calls are TRBV20-1 and TRBJ2-7; 9 bases line up with TRBD2. CDR3 length: 14 amino acids. J gave up 0 bases and V 3 bases, and 3 bases lay outside the gene matches. The germline CDR1 and CDR2 sequences are DFQATT and SNEGSKA (reference sequence). The CDR3 DNA is TGCAGTGCTAGGGGCGGGAGGGCCTCCTACGAGCAGTACTTC. Encoded protein: CSARGGRASYEQYF.

The chain couples TRBV11-3 to TRBJ2-1; 12 bases align to TRBD2. The CDR3 has 18 amino acids. Germline V gene lookup returns CDR1 SGHNT and CDR2 YENEEA. Trimming at V came to 1 base and at J to 9 bases, leaving 13 bases not matched to a gene. CDR3 sequence (DNA): TGTGCCAGCAGCTTAGGAGCTAGCGGGAGGGCCCCCGAATCTGAGCAGTTCTTC. This gives the protein CASSLGASGRAPESEQFF.

This clonotype was seen more than once but under ten times. The CDR3 nucleotides read TGTGCCAGCAGCCGGAGCGGAATGGGTATCTACGAGCAGTACTTC. Residues: CASSRSGMGIYEQYF. V and J are TRBV6-2 or TRBV6-3 and TRBJ2-7; tentative D call: TRBD2 (5 bases). There are 15 residues in the CDR3. CDR1 is MNHEY and CDR2 is SVGEGT in the germline V gene. V lost 6 bases and J lost 3, with 18 bases in between.

This sequence joins TRBV3-1 and TRBJ1-4; a possible D gene is TRBD1 (5 bases). The CDR3 length is 16 residues. V dropped 4 bases and J dropped 5 bases, with 17 bases sitting between them. Per germline, CDR1 LGHDT and CDR2 YNNKEL (reference sequence). The CDR3, as DNA: TGTGCCAGCAGCCGGTTTCAGGCAGGGCAGAATGAAAAACTGTTTTTT. Translating it yields CASSRFQAGQNEKLFF.

There are many counts of this clonotype. The gene calls are TRBV7-2 and TRBJ2-3; 8 nucleotides align to TRBD2. Germline trimming cut 2 bases from V and 5 bases from J; bases unmatched to any gene: 15. Germline V gene lookup returns CDR1 SGHTA and CDR2 FQGNSA. The CDR3 has 18 amino acids. The CDR3 DNA is TGTGCCAGCAGCTTATCGAGACTAGCGAGGTGGGGTTTAGATACGCAGTATTTT. Amino acid sequence: CASSLSRLARWGLDTQYF.